This TCR beta chain was profiled in a study of blood T cell repertoires in COVID-19. Donors were grouped by their self-reported clinical history. This CDR3 is 14 amino acids long. The germline V gene encodes CDR1 SGHDN and CDR2 FVKESK. V lost 2 bases to trimming and J lost 2 bases, with 8 bases between them. In the original workflow: How many nucleated cells were present was estimated from reference gene primer amplification. Assay used: immunoSEQ multiplex PCR; TCRdb lists only in-frame clones, some missing. The V and J calls and clone size were taken over from that table, and D and trimming were inferred from the DNA. The sample yields a few hundred thousand clones, over 75% seen once.

The chain links TRBV14 to TRBJ2-3; D is possibly TRBD1 (6 bases). The source material was PBMCs or T cells enriched from blood (not recorded which). This receptor was identified in a woman aged 35 to 49 who had recovered from COVID-19. The chain's CDR3 is CASSQSGVTDTQYF. In DNA, the CDR3 is TGTGCCAGCAGCCAATCAGGGGTCACAGATACGCAGTATTTT.